This T cell receptor beta chain was recorded in a study of beta chain features in type 1 diabetes. This CDR3 is built from 16 residues. Germline loops: CDR1 SGHAT, CDR2 FQNNGV. Trimming at V came to 4 bases and at J to 0 bases, leaving 8 bases not matched to a gene. All of the isolated RNA was reverse transcribed, so expressed TCRB transcripts were sequenced. Some clones are missing from TCRdb's copy, which holds only in-frame ones; the method was immunoSEQ multiplex PCR. Of 550,000 to 850,000 clones listed, under 15% were seen once; the top ten hold approximately 0.021%. Points from the study as a whole: Among all four CD4+ subsets, Type 1 diabetes patients had TCRB CDR3s that were moderately but significantly shorter. The study notes PCR might favor shorter templates equally in patients and controls.

In this sample, this clone turned up a few times. The antigen is unknown. This clonotype was obtained from a man younger than 30 with type 1 diabetes. The chain employs TRBV11-2 and TRBJ2-7; TRBD1 aligns across 8 bases. The specimen sequenced was naive CD4+ T cells from blood. CDR3: CASSSRDRSSSYEQYF. The CDR3, as DNA: TGTGCCAGCAGCTCACGGGACAGGTCGAGCTCCTACGAGCAGTACTTC.